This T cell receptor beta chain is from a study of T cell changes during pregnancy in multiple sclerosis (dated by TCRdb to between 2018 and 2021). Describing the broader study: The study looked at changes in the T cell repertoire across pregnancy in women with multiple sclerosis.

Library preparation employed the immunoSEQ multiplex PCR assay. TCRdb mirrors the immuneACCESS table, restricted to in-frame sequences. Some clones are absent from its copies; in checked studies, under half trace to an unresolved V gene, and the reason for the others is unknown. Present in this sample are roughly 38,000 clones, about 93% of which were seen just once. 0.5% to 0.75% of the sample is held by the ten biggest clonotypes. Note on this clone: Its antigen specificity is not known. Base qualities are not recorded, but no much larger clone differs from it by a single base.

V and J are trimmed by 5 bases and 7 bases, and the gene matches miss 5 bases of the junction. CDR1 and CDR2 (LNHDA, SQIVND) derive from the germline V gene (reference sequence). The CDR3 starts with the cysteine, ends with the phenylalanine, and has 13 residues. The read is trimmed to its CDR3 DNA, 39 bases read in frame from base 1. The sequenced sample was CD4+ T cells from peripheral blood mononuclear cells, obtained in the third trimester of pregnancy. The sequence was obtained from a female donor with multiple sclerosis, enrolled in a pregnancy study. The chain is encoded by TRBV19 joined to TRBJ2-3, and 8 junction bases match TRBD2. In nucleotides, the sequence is TGTGCCAGTAGTGTTAGCGGGAAATATACGCAGTATTTT. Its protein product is CASSVSGKYTQYF. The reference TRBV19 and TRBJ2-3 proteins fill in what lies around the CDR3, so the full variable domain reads DGGITQSPKYLFRKEGQNVTLSCEQNLNHDAMYWYRQDPGQGLRLIYYSQIVNDFQKGDIAEGYSVSREKKESFPLTVTSAQKNPTAFYLCASSVSGKYTQYFGPGTRLTVL.